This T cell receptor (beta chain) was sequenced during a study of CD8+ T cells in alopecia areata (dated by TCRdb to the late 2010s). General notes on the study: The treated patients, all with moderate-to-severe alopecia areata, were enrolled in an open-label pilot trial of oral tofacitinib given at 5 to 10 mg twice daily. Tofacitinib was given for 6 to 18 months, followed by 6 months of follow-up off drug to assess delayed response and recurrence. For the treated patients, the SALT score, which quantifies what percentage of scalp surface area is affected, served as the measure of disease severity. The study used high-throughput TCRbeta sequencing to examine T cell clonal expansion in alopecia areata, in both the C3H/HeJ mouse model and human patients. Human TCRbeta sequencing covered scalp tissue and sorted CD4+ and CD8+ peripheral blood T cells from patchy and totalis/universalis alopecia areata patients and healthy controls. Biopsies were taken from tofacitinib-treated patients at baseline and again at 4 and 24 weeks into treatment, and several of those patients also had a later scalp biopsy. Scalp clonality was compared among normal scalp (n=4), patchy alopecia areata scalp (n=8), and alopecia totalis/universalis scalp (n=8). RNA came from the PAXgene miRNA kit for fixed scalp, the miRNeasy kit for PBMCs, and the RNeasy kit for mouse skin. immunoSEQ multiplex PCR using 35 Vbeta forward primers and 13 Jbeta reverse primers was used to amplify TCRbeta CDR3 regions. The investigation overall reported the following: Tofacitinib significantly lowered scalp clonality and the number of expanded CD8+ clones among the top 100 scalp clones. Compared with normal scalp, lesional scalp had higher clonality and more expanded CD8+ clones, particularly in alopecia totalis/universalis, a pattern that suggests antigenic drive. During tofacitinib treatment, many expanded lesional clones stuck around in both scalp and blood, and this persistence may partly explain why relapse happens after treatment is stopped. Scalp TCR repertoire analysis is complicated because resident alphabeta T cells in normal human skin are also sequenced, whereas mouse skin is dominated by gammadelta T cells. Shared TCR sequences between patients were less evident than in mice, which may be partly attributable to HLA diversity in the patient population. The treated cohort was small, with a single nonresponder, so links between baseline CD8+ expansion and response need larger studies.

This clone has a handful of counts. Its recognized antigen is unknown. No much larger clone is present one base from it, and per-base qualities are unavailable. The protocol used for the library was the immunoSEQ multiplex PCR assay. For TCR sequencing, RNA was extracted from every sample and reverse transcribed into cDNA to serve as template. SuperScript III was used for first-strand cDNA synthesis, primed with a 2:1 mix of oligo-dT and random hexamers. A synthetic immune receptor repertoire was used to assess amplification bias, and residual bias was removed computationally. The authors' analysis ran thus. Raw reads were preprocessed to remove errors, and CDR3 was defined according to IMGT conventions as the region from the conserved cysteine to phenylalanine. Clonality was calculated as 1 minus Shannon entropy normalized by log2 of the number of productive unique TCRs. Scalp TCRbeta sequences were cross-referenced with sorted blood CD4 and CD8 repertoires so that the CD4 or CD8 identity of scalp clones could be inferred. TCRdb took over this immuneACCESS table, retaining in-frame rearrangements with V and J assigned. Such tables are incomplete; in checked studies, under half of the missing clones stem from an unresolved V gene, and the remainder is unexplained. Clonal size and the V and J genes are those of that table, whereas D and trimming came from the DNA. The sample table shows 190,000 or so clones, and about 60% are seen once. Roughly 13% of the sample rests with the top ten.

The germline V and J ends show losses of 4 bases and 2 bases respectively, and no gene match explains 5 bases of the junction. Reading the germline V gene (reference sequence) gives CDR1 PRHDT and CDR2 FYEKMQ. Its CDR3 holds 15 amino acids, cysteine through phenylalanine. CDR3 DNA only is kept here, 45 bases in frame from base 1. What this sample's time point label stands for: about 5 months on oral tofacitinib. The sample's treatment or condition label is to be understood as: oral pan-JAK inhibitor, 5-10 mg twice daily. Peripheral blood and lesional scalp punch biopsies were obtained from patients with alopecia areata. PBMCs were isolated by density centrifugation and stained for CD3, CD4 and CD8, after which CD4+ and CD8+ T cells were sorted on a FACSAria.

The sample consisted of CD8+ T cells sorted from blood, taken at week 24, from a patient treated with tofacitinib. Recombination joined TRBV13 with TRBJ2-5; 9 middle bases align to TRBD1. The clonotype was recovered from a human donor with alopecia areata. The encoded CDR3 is CASSSGQGSQETQYF. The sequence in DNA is TGTGCCAGCAGCTCGGGACAGGGCTCGCAAGAGACCCAGTACTTC. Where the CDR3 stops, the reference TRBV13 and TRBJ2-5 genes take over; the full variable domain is AAGVIQSPRHLIKEKRETATLKCYPIPRHDTVYWYQQGPGQDPQFLISFYEKMQSDKGSIPDRFSAQQFSDYHSELNMSSLELGDSALYFCASSSGQGSQETQYFGPGTRLLVL.